Presented here are 20 T cell receptor beta chains from one specimen sequenced in a study of identical twins. Using its own MiXCR run on the 5' RACE reads, TCRdb lists one record per CDR3 protein. The sample holds 210,000 or so distinct CDR3 sequences, approximately 15% seen once. These same data were also listed under a study on T cells expressing NK-cell markers.

Material for sequencing was CD8+ T cells sorted from blood. All receptors derive from a woman between 18 and 30 years old in good health.

Only a few counts were recorded for this clonotype. V usage is TRBV24-1 and J usage is TRBJ2-5; D is ambiguous. The CDR3 length is 12 residues. The germline gives CDR1 KGHDR, CDR2 SFDVKD. V dropped 4 bases and J dropped 5 bases, with 7 bases sitting between them. The DNA for the CDR3 is TGTGCCACCAGTGACCTCGGGGAGACCCAGTACTTC. Translation gives CATSDLGETQYF.

This clonotype was detected a few times. The chain employs TRBV6-2 or TRBV6-3 and TRBJ2-6, with a tentative D call TRBD1 (6 bases). Germline CDR1 reads MNHEY; CDR2 reads SVGEGT. This CDR3 has 15 residues. V dropped 4 bases and J dropped 0 bases, with 7 bases sitting between them. CDR3 sequence reads: CASSSDSSGANVLTF. The CDR3 DNA reads as TGTGCCAGCAGTTCGGACAGCTCTGGGGCCAACGTCCTGACTTTC.

V is TRBV11-2 and J is TRBJ2-1; 7 positions agree with TRBD2. The V and J ends lost 3 bases and 4 bases, in that order; junction bases with no gene match: 18. Per the germline V gene, CDR1 is SGHAT and CDR2 is FQNNGV. The CDR3 is 19 residues long. CDR3 amino acids: CASSLNPPEGGSKYNEQFF. The CDR3 nucleotides are TGTGCCAGCAGCTTGAACCCTCCCGAAGGCGGGAGTAAATACAATGAGCAGTTCTTC.

This chain connects TRBV12-3 or TRBV12-4 to TRBJ1-1, with 9 bases fitting TRBD1. The CDR3 is 15 amino acids. V dropped 3 bases and J dropped 8; count of bases not matched to a gene: 10. CDR3 amino acids: CASSFPLQGAGEAFF. The CDR3, as DNA: TGTGCCAGCAGTTTCCCGCTACAGGGGGCAGGCGAAGCTTTCTTT.

The sample holds a few counts of this clonotype. V is TRBV6-5 and J is TRBJ2-7; 8 positions agree with TRBD2. The CDR3 loop spans 16 amino acids. CDR1 and CDR2 (germline): MNHEY, SVGAGI. Trimming removed 0 bases from V and 2 bases from J; junction bases left unmatched: 6. CDR3: CASSYSPSGRTYEQYF. DNA of the CDR3: TGTGCCAGCAGTTACTCGCCTAGCGGGCGGACCTACGAGCAGTACTTC.

This clonotype was counted a few times. The J gene is TRBJ2-7, the V gene TRBV7-2, with 14 bases lining up with TRBD2. In germline, CDR1 is SGHTA, CDR2 FQGNSA. V was clipped by 4 bases and J by 7 bases; unmatched bases: 6. The CDR3 runs to 15 residues. CDR3 DNA: TGTGCCAGCAGCTCTGGACTAGCGGGAGGCCAAGAGCAGTACTTC. Residues: CASSSGLAGGQEQYF.

This clonotype showed up just a few times. The J gene is TRBJ2-3, the V gene TRBV13; 8 bases map to TRBD2. This CDR3 is built from 16 residues. CDR1 PRHDT and CDR2 FYEKMQ come from the germline V gene (reference sequence). V dropped 7 bases and J dropped 1; count of bases not matched to a gene: 10. The CDR3 reads CASTGYSTSGTDTQYF. As DNA, the CDR3 is TGTGCCAGCACGGGTTATTCGACTAGCGGCACAGATACGCAGTATTTT.

In its sample, this clonotype was seen a few times. This chain connects TRBV12-3 or TRBV12-4 to TRBJ2-7, with 11 bases aligning to TRBD1. Trimming cost V 7 bases and J 4 bases; bases outside gene matches: 6. This CDR3 is built from 14 residues. CDR3 DNA: TGTGCCAGCACCACAGGACAGGGGGCGTACGAGCAGTACTTC. This encodes CASTTGQGAYEQYF.

This clonotype has only a few counts. J is TRBJ2-7 and V is TRBV5-1; D is undetermined. Germline lookup yields CDR1 SGHRS and CDR2 YFSETQ. Trimming took 5 bases from V and 6 from J, leaving 15 bases between them. There are 13 residues in the CDR3. The CDR3 reads CASRYHTLAEQYF. The CDR3 nucleotides read TGCGCCAGCAGGTACCACACCTTAGCCGAGCAGTACTTC. The variable domain in full, completed from reference TRBV5-1 and TRBJ2-7, reads KAGVTQTPRYLIKTRGQQVTLSCSPISGHRSVSWYQQTPGQGLQFLFEYFSETQRNKGNFPGRFSGRQFSNSRSEMNVSTLELGDSALYLCASRYHTLAEQYFGPGTRLTVT.

V and J are TRBV7-9 and TRBJ2-7; 8 positions agree with TRBD1. The CDR3 totals 13 residues. J lost 2 bases, V lost 5 bases, and 2 bases had no gene match. The germline gives CDR1 SEHNR, CDR2 FQNEAQ (reference sequence). The CDR3 region has the DNA TGTGCCAGCAGCGGACAGGGACCCTACGAGCAGTACTTC. Encoded protein: CASSGQGPYEQYF.

The rearrangement uses TRBV12-3 or TRBV12-4 and TRBJ2-2, with a possible D match to TRBD2 (5 bases). Trimming pared 3 bases from V and 6 bases from J, leaving 14 bases between. The CDR3 has 15 residues. CDR3 sequence reads: CASSFSGIRAGELFF. DNA for the CDR3: TGTGCCAGCAGTTTTTCCGGGATAAGGGCCGGGGAGCTGTTTTTT.

This rearrangement joins TRBV7-6 to TRBJ2-6; D unresolved. The CDR3 has 14 residues. Trimming removed 10 bases from V and 0 bases from J, with 10 bases in between. Germline V lookup: CDR1 SGHVS, CDR2 FNYEAQ. CDR3 sequence (DNA): TGTGCCATCTCCTGGGGCTCTGGGGCCAACGTCCTGACTTTC. Its protein product is CAISWGSGANVLTF.

The chain links TRBV9 to TRBJ2-7; 9 nucleotides align to TRBD1. In germline, CDR1 is SGDLS, CDR2 YYNGEE. After removal of 4 bases from V and 3 bases from J, the junction contained 8 bases not matched to a gene. CDR3 length equals 15 residues. CDR3 DNA sequence: TGTGCCAGCAGCCCCCAAGGACAGGGGTACTACGAGCAGTACTTC. Its protein is CASSPQGQGYYEQYF.

The chain carries TRBV29-1 and TRBJ2-1, with a weak D call TRBD2 (6 bases). The ends were cut back, 2 bases at V and 8 bases at J, with 16 bases in the middle. The CDR3 length is 14 residues. Germline V gene data show CDR1 as SQVTM and CDR2 as ANQGSEA. CDR3 nucleotides: TGCAGCGTTGAACTGGGGACGGGGGACCATGAGCAGTTCTTC. Amino acid sequence: CSVELGTGDHEQFF.

The rearrangement joins TRBV13 to TRBJ2-7; D may be TRBD1 (5 bases). Deletions cut 4 bases from V and 6 bases from J, with 10 bases between. The CDR3 spans 12 residues. Germline lookup yields CDR1 PRHDT and CDR2 FYEKMQ (reference sequence). The CDR3, as DNA: TGTGCCAGCAGCTCCCAGGGTGTCGAGCAGTACTTC. This gives the protein CASSSQGVEQYF.

The V gene is TRBV29-1, the J gene TRBJ2-3; possible D gene TRBD1, 5 bases. Between the trimmed V and J ends, which lost 1 base and 0 bases, there was a span of 8 bases. The CDR3 totals 14 residues. The germline CDR1 and CDR2 sequences are SQVTM and ANQGSEA. CDR3 loop: CSVEARTSTDTQYF. CDR3 DNA sequence: TGCAGCGTTGAAGCCAGGACAAGCACAGATACGCAGTATTTT.

The genes are TRBV3-1 and TRBJ1-2, with TRBD1 matching over 9 bases. The CDR3 sequence is 21 residues long. In germline, CDR1 is LGHDT, CDR2 YNNKEL (reference sequence). V gave up 5 bases and J gave up 5 bases; unmatched junction bases: 27. CDR3 DNA: TGTGCCAGCAGCTCAAGGTTTACCGACCGGGACAGGGCCTCCATTAGTTATGGCTACACCTTC. It codes for CASSSRFTDRDRASISYGYTF.

This chain links TRBV6-5 with TRBJ1-1, with D possibly being TRBD1 (6 bases). CDR1 MNHEY and CDR2 SVGAGI come from the germline V gene. The CDR3 is 14 residues long. Trimming took off 0 bases at V and 1 base at J, with 6 bases between the two ends. CDR3 residues: CASSYSGANTEAFF. Written as DNA, the CDR3 is TGTGCCAGCAGTTACTCGGGGGCGAACACTGAAGCTTTCTTT.

V is TRBV6-5 and J is TRBJ2-7, with D hard to call. The CDR3 is 13 residues long. Between the trimmed V and J ends, which lost 2 bases and 3 bases, there was a span of 8 bases. CDR1 is MNHEY, CDR2 SVGAGI, per germline. CDR3 loop: CASSYASGYEQYF. Written as DNA, the CDR3 is TGTGCCAGCAGTTACGCGAGTGGCTACGAGCAGTACTTC.

The V and J genes are TRBV3-1 and TRBJ2-7, with TRBD2 matching 7 bases. V shed 0 bases and J 0 bases; nucleotides not matched to a gene: 11. CDR3 length: 18 amino acids. Per germline, CDR1 LGHDT and CDR2 YNNKEL (reference sequence). The CDR3 bases are TGTGCCAGCAGCCAAGATGCGCTAGCGGAGAAGAACTCCTACGAGCAGTACTTC. Residues: CASSQDALAEKNSYEQYF.